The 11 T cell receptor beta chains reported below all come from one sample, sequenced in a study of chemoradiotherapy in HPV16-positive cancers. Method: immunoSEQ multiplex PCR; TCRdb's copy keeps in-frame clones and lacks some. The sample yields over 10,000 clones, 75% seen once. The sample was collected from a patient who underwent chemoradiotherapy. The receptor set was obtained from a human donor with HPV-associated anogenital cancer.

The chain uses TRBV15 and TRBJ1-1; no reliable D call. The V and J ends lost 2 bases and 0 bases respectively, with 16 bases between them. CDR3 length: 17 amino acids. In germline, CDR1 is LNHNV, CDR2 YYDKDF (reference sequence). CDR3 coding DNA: TGTGCCACCAGCAGACATCCTCCAGGAGGCATGAACACTGAAGCTTTCTTT. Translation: CATSRHPPGGMNTEAFF. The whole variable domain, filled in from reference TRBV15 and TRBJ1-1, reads DAMVIQNPRYQVTQFGKPVTLSCSQTLNHNVMYWYQQKSSQAPKLLFHYYDKDFNNEADTPDNFQSRRPNTSFCFLDIRSPGLGDTAMYLCATSRHPPGGMNTEAFFGQGTRLTVV.

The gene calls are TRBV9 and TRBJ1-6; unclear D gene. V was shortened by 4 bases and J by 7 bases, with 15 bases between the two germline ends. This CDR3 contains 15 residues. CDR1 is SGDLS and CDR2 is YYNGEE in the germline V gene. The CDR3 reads CASSPLGGANSPLHF. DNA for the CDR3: TGTGCCAGCAGCCCCCTCGGAGGCGCCAATTCACCCCTCCACTTT.

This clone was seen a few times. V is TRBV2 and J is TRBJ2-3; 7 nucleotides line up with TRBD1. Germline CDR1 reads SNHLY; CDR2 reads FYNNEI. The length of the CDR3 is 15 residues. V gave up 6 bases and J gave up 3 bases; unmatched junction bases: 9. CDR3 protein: CASRETGAGTDTQYF. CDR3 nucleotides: TGTGCCAGCAGAGAAACAGGGGCAGGGACAGATACGCAGTATTTT.

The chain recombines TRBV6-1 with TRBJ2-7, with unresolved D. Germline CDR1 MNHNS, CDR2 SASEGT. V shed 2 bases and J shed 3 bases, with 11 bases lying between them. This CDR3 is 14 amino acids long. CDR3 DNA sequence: TGTGCCAGCAGTGAACGGCAGACCGTCTACGAGCAGTACTTC. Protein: CASSERQTVYEQYF.

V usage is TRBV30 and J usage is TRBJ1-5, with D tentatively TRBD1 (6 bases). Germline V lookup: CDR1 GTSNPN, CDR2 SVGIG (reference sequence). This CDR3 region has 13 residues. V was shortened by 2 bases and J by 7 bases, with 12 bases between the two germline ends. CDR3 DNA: TGTGCCTGGAGTACAGGGTCCGAACAGCCCCAGCATTTT. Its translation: CAWSTGSEQPQHF.

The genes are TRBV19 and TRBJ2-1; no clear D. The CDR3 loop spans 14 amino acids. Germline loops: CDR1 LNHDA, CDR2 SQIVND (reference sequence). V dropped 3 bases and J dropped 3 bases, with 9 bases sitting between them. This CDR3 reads CASSIQTVYNEQFF. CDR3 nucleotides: TGTGCCAGTAGTATCCAGACCGTCTACAATGAGCAGTTCTTC.

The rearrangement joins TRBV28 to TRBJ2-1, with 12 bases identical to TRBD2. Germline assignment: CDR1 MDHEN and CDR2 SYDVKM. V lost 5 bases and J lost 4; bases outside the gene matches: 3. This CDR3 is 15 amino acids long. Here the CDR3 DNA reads TGTGCCAGCAGTCCTAGCGGGAGGGGTTACAATGAGCAGTTCTTC. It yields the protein CASSPSGRGYNEQFF.

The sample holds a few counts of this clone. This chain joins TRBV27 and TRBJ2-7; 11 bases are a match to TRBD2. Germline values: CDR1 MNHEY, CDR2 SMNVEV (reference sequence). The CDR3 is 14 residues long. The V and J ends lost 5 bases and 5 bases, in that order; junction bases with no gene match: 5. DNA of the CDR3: TGTGCCAGCAGTAATAGCGGGAGGGCCCACGAGCAGTACTTC. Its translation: CASSNSGRAHEQYF.

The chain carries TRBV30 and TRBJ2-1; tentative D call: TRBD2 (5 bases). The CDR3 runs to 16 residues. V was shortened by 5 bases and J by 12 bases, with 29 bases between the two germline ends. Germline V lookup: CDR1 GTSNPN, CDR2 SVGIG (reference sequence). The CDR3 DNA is TGTGCCTGGGAGAGACGGAGGACCTTTTCTTCCTTAGGGCAGTTCTTC. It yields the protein CAWERRRTFSSLGQFF.

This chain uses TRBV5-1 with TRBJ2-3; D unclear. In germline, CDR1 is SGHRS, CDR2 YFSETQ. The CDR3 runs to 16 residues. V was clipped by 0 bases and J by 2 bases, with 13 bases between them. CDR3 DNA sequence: TGCGCCAGCAGCTTGGGCACCCAAAGATACACAGATACGCAGTATTTT. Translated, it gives CASSLGTQRYTDTQYF.

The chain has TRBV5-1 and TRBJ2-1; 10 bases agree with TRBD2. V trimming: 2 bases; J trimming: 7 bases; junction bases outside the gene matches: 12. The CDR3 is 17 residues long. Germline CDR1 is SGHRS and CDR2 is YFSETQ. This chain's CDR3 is CASSLRASGSVRNEQFF. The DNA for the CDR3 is TGCGCCAGCAGCTTAAGGGCTAGCGGGAGCGTAAGGAATGAGCAGTTCTTC.